This TCR beta chain was obtained from a study of a mutant IDH1 vaccine in newly diagnosed glioma. Study-wide background: The treated group averaged 40.4 years old and was roughly 60% male, 37.5% female. Patients' prior therapy spanned radiotherapy, temozolomide, or both; most underwent both.

Here immunoSEQ multiplex PCR was the method, and the copy in TCRdb shows in-frame clones only, minus some. The sample has over 95,000 clones; around 90% are singletons. V dropped 10 bases and J dropped 6; count of bases not matched to a gene: 8. This CDR3 region has 14 residues. Germline CDR1 is WSHSY and CDR2 is SAAADI. With regard to this clone: The antigen is unknown.

Documented time point: week 11, during vaccination. In every dose of vaccine, 300 ug of mutant IDH1 20-mer peptide was given alongside topical imiquimod. Donor diagnoses consisted of new WHO grade 3 or 4 IDH1-mutant, ATRX-lost astrocytomas. V is TRBV10-2 and J is TRBJ2-1; TRBD2 aligns across 11 bases. The sequence came from a woman in her forties or fifties with glioma. The sample was PBMCs, taken from a glioma patient whose treatment included an IDH1 peptide vaccine. DNA of the CDR3: TGCGCCACCATGGTAGCGGGAGGGTTCAATGAGCAGTTCTTC. It translates to CATMVAGGFNEQFF.